This TCR beta chain was sequenced in a study of OX40 agonist ivuxolimab in advanced cancers. Study in general: Hepatocellular carcinoma, melanoma, renal cell or head and neck cancer was diagnosed in the dose-escalation patients. Study conclusions and caveats: With doses of 0.1 to 3.0 mg/kg, CD4+ and CD8+ blood T cells had undergone clonal expansion by week 6.

Germline loops: CDR1 SGHNT, CDR2 YYREEE (reference sequence). This CDR3 spans 14 amino acids. V lost 0 bases and J lost 5, with 11 bases in between. Comments on this clone: What it binds is not known.

The method was immunoSEQ multiplex PCR; TCRdb's version includes in-frame clones alone and lacks a portion of them. The table lists 83,000 or so clones, approximately 79% of them singletons. This clonotype originated in an adult with an advanced solid tumor such as melanoma, head and neck, liver or kidney cancer. The sequencing here drew on CD4+ or CD8+ T cells sorted from blood, taken in a trial of the OX40 agonist ivuxolimab. This chain links TRBV5-4 with TRBJ2-5; tentative D call: TRBD2 (6 bases). CDR3 in amino acids: CASSLGMEGETQYF. The DNA for the CDR3 is TGTGCCAGCAGCTTGGGGATGGAGGGGGAGACCCAGTACTTC.